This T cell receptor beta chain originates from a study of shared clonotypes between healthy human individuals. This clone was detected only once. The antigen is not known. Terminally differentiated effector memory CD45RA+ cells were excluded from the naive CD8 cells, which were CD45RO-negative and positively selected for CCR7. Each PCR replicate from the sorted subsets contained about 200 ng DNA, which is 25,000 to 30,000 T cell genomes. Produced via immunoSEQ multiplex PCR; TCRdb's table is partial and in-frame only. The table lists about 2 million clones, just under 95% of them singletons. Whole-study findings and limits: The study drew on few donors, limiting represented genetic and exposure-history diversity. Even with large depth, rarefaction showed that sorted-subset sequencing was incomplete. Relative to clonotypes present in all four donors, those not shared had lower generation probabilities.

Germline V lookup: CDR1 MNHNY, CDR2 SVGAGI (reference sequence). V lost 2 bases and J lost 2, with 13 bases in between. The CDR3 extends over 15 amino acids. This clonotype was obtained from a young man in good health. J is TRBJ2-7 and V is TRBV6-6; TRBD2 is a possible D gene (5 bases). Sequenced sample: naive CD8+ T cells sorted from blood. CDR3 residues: CASSYNPDGAYEQYF. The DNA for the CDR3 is TGTGCCAGCAGTTACAACCCCGACGGGGCCTACGAGCAGTACTTC.